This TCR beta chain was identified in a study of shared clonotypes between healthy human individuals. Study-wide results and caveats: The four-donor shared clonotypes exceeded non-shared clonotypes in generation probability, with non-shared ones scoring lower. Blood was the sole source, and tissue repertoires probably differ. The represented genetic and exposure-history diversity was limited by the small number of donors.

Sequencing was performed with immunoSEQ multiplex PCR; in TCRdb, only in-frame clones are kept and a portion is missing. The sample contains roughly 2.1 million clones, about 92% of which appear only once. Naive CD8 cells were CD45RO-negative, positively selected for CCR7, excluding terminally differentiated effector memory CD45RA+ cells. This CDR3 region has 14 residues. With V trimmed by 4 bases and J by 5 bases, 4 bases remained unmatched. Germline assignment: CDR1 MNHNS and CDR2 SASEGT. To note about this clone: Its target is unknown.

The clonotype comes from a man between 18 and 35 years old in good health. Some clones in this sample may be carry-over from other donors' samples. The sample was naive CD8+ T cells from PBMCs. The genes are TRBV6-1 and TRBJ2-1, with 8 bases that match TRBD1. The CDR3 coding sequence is TGTGCCAGCAGTGGGACAGGGACAAACAATGAGCAGTTCTTC. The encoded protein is CASSGTGTNNEQFF.